This TCR beta chain was identified in a study of T cell repertoires in cytomegalovirus infection. Across the study: Recently identified HLA-C-restricted CMV epitopes and well-studied HLA-B-restricted CMV epitopes were used by the study.

Comment on this clonotype: What it binds is unknown.

The germline gives CDR1 LGHNA, CDR2 YSLEER. There are 15 residues in the CDR3. Trimming cost V 3 bases and J 4 bases; bases outside gene matches: 3. TCRdb itself ran the reads through MiXCR, one entry per CDR3 protein. The sample carries roughly 920,000 distinct CDR3 sequences, around 29% recorded once. Study-wide findings and caveats: HLA-C-restricted CMV-specific TCR beta clonotypes prevailed in the ex vivo response.

The chain uses TRBV4-3 and TRBJ1-2, with TRBD1 matching over 12 bases. This receptor was taken from a human donor in good health (CMV status not recorded). Some clones in this sample may be carry-over from other donors' samples. The sample in question was cultured CD8+ T cells from PBMCs, obtained from culture after CMV antigen stimulation. In DNA, the CDR3 is TGCGCCAGCAGCCAGGGGACAGGGGGCGGCTATGGCTACACCTTC. This encodes CASSQGTGGGYGYTF.